The T cell receptor beta chain described here comes from a study of molecular identifiers for immune sequencing clone quantification. A remark on this clonotype: Its antigen remains unknown.

CDR1 and CDR2 from the germline V gene are SGHTA and FQGNSA. This CDR3 has 18 amino acids. J was trimmed by 7 bases and V by 5 bases; bases with no gene match: 12. Previously reported methods and listed TCR primers produced the bulk TCR libraries. TCRdb redid the calling of the PCR reads with MiXCR, one entry per CDR3 protein. The data hold about 640,000 distinct CDR3 sequences, with around 20% observed a single time. Findings and limits, study-wide: Underestimated sizes of highly expanded clones could result from identical TCR molecules that share a barcode.

The receptor's source is a human donor in good health. Some libraries in this study had Jurkat cell RNA spiked in. This sequence joins TRBV7-2 and TRBJ2-1, with 15 bases aligning to TRBD2. The sequencing sample was made of naive CD8+ T cells from blood, with Jurkat cell RNA spiked in. As for subset: FACS-sorted CD8+CD4-CCR7+CD45RA+ naive T cells. The CDR3 sequence: CASSQGLAGGLYWNEQFF. CDR3 nucleotide sequence: TGTGCCAGCAGCCAAGGACTAGCGGGAGGGCTTTACTGGAATGAGCAGTTCTTC.